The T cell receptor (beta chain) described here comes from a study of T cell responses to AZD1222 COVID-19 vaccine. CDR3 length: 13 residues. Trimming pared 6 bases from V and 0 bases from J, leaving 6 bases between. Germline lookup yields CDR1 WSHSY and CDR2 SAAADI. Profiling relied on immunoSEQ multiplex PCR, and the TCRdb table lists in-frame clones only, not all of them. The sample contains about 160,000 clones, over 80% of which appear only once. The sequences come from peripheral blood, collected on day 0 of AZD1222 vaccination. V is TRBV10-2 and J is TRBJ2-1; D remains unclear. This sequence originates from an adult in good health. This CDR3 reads CASRASSYNEQFF. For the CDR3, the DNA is TGCGCCAGCAGGGCGAGCTCCTACAATGAGCAGTTCTTC.